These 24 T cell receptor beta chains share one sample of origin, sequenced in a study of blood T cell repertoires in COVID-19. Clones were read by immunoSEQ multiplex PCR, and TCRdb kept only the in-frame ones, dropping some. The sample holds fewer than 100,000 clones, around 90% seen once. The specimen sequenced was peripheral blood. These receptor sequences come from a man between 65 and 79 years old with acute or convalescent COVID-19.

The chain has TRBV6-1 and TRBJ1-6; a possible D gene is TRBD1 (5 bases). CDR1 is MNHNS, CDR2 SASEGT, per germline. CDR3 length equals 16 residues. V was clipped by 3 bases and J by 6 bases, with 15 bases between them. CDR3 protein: CASSERDSRPNSPLHF. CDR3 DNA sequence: TGTGCCAGCAGTGAGCGGGACTCCCGACCTAATTCACCCCTCCACTTT.

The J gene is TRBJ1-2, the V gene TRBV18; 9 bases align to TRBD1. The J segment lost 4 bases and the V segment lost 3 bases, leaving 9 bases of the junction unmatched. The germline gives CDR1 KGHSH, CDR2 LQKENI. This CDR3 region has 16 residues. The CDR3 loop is CASSPTRLDRGYGYTF. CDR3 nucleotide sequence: TGTGCCAGCTCACCGACTAGACTGGACAGGGGCTATGGCTACACCTTC.

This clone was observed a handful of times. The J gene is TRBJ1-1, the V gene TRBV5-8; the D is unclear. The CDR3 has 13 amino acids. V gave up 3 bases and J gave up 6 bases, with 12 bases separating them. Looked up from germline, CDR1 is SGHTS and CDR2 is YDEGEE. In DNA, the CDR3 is TGTGCCAGCAGCTGGCGAGGTAAAGCTGAAGCTTTCTTT. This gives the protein CASSWRGKAEAFF.

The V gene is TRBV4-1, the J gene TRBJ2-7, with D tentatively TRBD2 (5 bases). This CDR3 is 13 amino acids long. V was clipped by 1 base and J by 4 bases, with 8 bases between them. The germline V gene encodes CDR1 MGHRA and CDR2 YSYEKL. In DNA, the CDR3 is TGCGCCAGCAGCCAAGCTCCGGGATACGAGCAGTACTTC. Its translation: CASSQAPGYEQYF.

The CDR3 is CASSIASGTSPLHF. In DNA form, the CDR3 reads TGTGCCAGTAGTATAGCTTCGGGAACCTCACCCCTCCACTTT. V gene TRBV19 combines with J gene TRBJ1-6; no reliable D call. Germline lookup yields CDR1 LNHDA and CDR2 SQIVND (reference sequence). The V and J ends lost 1 base and 10 bases respectively, with 11 bases between them. This CDR3 spans 14 amino acids.

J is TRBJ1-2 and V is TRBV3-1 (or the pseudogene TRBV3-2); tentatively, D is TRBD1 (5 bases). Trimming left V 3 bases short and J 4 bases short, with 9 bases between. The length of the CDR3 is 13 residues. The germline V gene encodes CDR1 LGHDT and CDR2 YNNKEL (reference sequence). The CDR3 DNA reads TGTGCCAGCAGCCACGAAAGGGGCTATGGCTACACCTTC. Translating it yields CASSHERGYGYTF.

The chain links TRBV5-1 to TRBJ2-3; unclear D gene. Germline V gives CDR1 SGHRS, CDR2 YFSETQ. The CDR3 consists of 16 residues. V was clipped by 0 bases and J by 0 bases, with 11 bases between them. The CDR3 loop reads CASSLGAGISTDTQYF. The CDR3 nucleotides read TGCGCCAGCAGCTTGGGGGCAGGCATTAGCACAGATACGCAGTATTTT.

The CDR3 protein is CASSPTTGAGNTIYF. The CDR3 DNA follows: TGTGCCAGCAGCCCAACGACAGGCGCGGGAAACACCATATATTTT. The V and J genes are TRBV6-5 and TRBJ1-3; D perhaps matches TRBD1 (6 bases). V was cut by 6 bases and J by 4 bases, with 16 bases left in between. CDR1 and CDR2 (germline): MNHEY, SVGAGI. This CDR3 is built from 15 residues.

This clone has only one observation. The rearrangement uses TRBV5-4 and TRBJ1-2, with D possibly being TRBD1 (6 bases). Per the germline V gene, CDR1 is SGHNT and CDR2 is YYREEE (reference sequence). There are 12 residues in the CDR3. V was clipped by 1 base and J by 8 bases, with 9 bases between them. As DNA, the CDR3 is TGTGCCAGCAGCTTGACAGGGAGCGGCTACACCTTC. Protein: CASSLTGSGYTF.

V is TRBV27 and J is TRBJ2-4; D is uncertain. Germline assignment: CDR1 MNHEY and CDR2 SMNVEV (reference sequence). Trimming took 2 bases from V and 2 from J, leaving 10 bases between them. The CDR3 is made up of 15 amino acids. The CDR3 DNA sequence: TGTGCCAGCAGTTTACCTTCCAGGTCCAAAAACATTCAGTACTTC. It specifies CASSLPSRSKNIQYF.

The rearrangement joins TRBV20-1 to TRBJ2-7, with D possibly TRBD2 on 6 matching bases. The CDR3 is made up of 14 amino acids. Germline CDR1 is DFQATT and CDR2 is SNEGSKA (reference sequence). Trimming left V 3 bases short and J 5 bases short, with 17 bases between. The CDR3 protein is CSASTSTPKDEQYF. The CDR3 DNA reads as TGCAGTGCTAGTACTAGCACCCCGAAAGACGAGCAGTACTTC.

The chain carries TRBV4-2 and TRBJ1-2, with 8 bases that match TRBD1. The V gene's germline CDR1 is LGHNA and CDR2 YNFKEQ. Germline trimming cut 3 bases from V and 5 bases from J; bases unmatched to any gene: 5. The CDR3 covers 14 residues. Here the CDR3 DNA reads TGTGCCAGCAGCCACCGGACAGGGTCGTATGGCTACACCTTC. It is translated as CASSHRTGSYGYTF.

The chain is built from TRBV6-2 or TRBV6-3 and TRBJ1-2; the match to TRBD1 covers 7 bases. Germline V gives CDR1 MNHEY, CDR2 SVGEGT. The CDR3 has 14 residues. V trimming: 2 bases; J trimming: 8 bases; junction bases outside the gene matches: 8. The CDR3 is CASSYEDRFWGYTF. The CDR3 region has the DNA TGTGCCAGCAGTTACGAGGACAGGTTTTGGGGCTACACCTTC.

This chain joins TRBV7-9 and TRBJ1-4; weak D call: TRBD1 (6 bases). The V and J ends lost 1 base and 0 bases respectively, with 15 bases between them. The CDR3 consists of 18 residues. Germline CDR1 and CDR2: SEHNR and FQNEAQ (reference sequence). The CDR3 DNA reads TGTGCCAGCAGCTTAGGATGGGGGGGCTCGGCAACTAATGAAAAACTGTTTTTT. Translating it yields CASSLGWGGSATNEKLFF. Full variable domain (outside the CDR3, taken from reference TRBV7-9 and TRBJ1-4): DTGVSQNPRHKITKRGQNVTFRCDPISEHNRLYWYRQTLGQGPEFLTYFQNEAQLEKSRLLSDRFSAERPKGSFSTLEIQRTEQGDSAMYLCASSLGWGGSATNEKLFFGSGTQLSVL.

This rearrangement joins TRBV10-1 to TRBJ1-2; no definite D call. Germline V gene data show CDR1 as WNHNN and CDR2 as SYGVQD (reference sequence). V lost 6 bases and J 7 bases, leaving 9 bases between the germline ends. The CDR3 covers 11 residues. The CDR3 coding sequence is TGCGCCAGCAGCGACATCAGTGGCTACACCTTC. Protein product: CASSDISGYTF.

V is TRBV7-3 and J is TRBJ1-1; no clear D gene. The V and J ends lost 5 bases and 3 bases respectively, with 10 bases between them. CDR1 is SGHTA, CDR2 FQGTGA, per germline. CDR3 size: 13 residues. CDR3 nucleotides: TGTGCCAGCAGCCCACGGGGTTACACTGAAGCTTTCTTT. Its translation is CASSPRGYTEAFF.

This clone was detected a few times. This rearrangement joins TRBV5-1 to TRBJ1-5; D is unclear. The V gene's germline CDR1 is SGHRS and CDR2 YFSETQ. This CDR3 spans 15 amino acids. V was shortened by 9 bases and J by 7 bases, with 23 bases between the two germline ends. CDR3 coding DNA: TGCGCCACTGCCCAGGAGGATCCCAGCGTCCAGCCCCAGCATTTT. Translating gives CATAQEDPSVQPQHF. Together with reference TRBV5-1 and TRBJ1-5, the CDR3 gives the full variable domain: KAGVTQTPRYLIKTRGQQVTLSCSPISGHRSVSWYQQTPGQGLQFLFEYFSETQRNKGNFPGRFSGRQFSNSRSEMNVSTLELGDSALYLCATAQEDPSVQPQHFGDGTRLSIL.

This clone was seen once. The CDR3 DNA follows: TGCAGTGCTAGCGACTATGGCTACACCTTC. The encoded protein is CSASDYGYTF. The chain carries TRBV20-1 and TRBJ1-2; no reliable D call. The V gene's germline CDR1 is DFQATT and CDR2 SNEGSKA (reference sequence). This CDR3 has 10 amino acids. Trimming shortened V by 3 bases and J by 3 bases, and 2 bases separated the two germline ends.

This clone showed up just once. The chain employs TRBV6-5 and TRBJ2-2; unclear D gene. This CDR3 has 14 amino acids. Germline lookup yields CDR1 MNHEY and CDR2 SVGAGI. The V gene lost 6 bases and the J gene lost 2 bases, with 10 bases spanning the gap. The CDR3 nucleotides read TGTGCCAGCAGGGCCGGGTCAAACACCGGGGAGCTGTTTTTT. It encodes CASRAGSNTGELFF.

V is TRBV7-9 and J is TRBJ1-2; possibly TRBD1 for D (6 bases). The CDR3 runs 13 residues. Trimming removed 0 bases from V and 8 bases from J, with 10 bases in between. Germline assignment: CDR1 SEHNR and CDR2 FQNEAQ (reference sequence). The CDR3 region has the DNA TGTGCCAGCAGCTTAGCAGGGGGAAAAGGCTACACCTTC. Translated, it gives CASSLAGGKGYTF. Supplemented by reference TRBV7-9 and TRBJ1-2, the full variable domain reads DTGVSQNPRHKITKRGQNVTFRCDPISEHNRLYWYRQTLGQGPEFLTYFQNEAQLEKSRLLSDRFSAERPKGSFSTLEIQRTEQGDSAMYLCASSLAGGKGYTFGSGTRLTVV.

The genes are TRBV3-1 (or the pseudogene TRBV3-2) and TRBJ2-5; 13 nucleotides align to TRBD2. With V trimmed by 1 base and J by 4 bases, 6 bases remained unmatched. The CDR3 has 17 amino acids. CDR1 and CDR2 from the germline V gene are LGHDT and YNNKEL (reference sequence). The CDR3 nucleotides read TGTGCCAGCAGCCAAGGAACTAGCGGGGGGGTTGGAGAGACCCAGTACTTC. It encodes CASSQGTSGGVGETQYF.

CDR3 coding DNA: TGTGCCAGTAGTATGCTCAACAGGGTCGCTGGAAACACCATATATTTT. Amino acids: CASSMLNRVAGNTIYF. The chain is built from TRBV19 and TRBJ1-3, with TRBD1 as a possible D gene (6 bases). Germline assignment: CDR1 LNHDA and CDR2 SQIVND (reference sequence). The V and J ends lost 3 bases and 2 bases respectively, with 14 bases between them. The CDR3 runs to 16 residues.

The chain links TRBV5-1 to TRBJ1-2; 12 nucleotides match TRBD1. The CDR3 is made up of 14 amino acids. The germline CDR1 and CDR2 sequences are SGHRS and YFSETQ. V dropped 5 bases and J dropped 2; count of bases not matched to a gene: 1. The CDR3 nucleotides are TGCGCCAGCAGGGGGACAGGGGGCAACTATGGCTACACCTTC. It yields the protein CASRGTGGNYGYTF.

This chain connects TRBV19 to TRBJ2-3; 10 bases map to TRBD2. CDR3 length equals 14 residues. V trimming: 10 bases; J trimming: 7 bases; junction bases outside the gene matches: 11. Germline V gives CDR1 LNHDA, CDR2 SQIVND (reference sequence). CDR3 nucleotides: TGTGCCACCCTAGCGGGGGCACCAACTTATACGCAGTATTTT. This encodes CATLAGAPTYTQYF.